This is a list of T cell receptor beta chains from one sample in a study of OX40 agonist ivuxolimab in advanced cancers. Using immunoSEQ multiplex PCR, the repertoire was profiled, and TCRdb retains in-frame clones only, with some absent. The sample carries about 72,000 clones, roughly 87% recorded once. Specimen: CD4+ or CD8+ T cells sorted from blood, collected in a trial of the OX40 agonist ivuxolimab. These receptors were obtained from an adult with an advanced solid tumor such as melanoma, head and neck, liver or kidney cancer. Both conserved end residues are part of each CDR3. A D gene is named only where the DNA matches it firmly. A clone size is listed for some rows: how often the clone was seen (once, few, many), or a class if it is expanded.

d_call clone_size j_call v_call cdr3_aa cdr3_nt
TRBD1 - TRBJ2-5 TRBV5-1 CASSSQGAQTQYF TGCGCCAGCAGCTCACAGGGGGCGCAGACCCAGTACTTC
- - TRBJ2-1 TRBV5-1 CASSLLGNEQFF TGCGCCAGCAGCTTGTTGGGTAATGAGCAGTTCTTC
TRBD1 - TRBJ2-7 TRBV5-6 CASSGQGAAYEQYF TGTGCCAGCAGCGGGCAGGGGGCCGCCTACGAGCAGTACTTC
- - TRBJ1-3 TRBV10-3 CAISESYQAGNTIYF TGTGCCATCAGTGAGTCGTACCAGGCTGGAAACACCATATATTTT
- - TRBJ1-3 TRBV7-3 CASSLSWGNTIYF TGTGCCAGCAGCCTCTCGTGGGGAAACACCATATATTTT
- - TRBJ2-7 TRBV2 CAGRPYRAPYEQYF TGTGCCGGCAGACCTTACAGGGCACCCTACGAGCAGTACTTC
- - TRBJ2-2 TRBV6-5 CASSYSRRGPGELFF TGTGCCAGCAGTTACTCTCGGCGGGGGCCCGGGGAGCTGTTTTTT
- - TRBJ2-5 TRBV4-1 CASSQDKTRELETQYF TGCGCCAGCAGCCAAGATAAGACTCGCGAACTAGAGACCCAGTACTTC
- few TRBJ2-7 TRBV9 CASSVGAGEAGEQYF TGTGCCAGCAGCGTAGGAGCAGGGGAAGCTGGCGAGCAGTACTTC
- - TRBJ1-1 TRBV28 CASSPPAGGNTEAFF TGTGCCAGCAGCCCCCCGGCGGGGGGGAACACTGAAGCTTTCTTT
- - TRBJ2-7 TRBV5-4 CASRGPGTAESYEQYF TGTGCCAGCAGAGGGCCGGGTACTGCCGAGTCCTACGAGCAGTACTTC
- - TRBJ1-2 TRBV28 CASMRGVDYGYTF TGTGCCAGCATGAGGGGGGTCGACTATGGCTACACCTTC
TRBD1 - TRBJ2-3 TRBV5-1 CASRQGAPADTQYF TGCGCCTCCCGACAGGGGGCGCCCGCAGATACGCAGTATTTT
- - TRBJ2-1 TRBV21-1 CARRRGAPPVSYNEQFF TGTGCCAGACGGCGGGGGGCCCCTCCGGTCTCCTACAATGAGCAGTTCTTC
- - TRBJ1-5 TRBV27 CASSYLSNQPQHF TGTGCCAGCAGTTATCTCTCCAATCAGCCCCAGCATTTT
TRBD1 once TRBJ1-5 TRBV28 CASSLRTGGAGVVSNQPQHF TGTGCCAGCAGTTTAAGGACAGGGGGCGCCGGGGTGGTTAGCAATCAGCCCCAGCATTTT
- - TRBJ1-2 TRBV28 CASSSNGGPGYTF TGTGCCAGCAGTTCAAACGGGGGGCCCGGCTACACCTTC
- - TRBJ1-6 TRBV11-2 CASSFRRRDSPLHF TGTGCCAGCAGCTTCCGGAGGCGTGATTCACCCCTCCACTTT
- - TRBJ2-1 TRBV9 CASSVGDNLNNEQFF TGTGCCAGCAGCGTAGGGGACAACCTAAATAATGAGCAGTTCTTC
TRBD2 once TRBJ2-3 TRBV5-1 CASSQRGGQGTQYF TGCGCCAGCAGCCAGCGGGGGGGCCAAGGTACGCAGTATTTT
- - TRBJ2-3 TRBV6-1 CASSRSSEADTQYF TGTGCCAGCAGTCGATCTAGCGAGGCGGATACGCAGTATTTT
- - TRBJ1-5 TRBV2 CASSWDTAGQPQHF TGTGCCAGCAGTTGGGACACGGCAGGTCAGCCCCAGCATTTT
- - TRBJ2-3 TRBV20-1 CSAGPTDTQYF TGCAGTGCCGGGCCCACAGATACGCAGTATTTT
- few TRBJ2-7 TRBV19 CASSDGWEQYF TGTGCCAGTAGTGACGGGTGGGAGCAGTACTTC
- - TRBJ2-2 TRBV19 CASSIRLQSTGELFF TGTGCCAGTAGTATTAGATTGCAAAGTACCGGGGAGCTGTTTTTT
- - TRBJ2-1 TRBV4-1 CASSQGLEWHEQFF TGCGCCAGCAGCCAGGGTCTGGAGTGGCATGAGCAGTTCTTC
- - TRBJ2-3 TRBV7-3 CASSLGGLGDTQYF TGTGCCAGCAGCTTAGGTGGTTTGGGAGATACGCAGTATTTT
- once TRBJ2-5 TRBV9 CASSVRDEETQYF TGTGCCAGCAGCGTGAGGGACGAAGAGACCCAGTACTTC
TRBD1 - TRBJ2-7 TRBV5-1 CASSLGGTGAYEQYF TGCGCCAGCAGCTTGGGCGGGACAGGGGCCTACGAGCAGTACTTC
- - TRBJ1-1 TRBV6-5 CASSYQAGVNTEAFF TGTGCCAGCAGTTACCAGGCAGGAGTGAACACTGAAGCTTTCTTT
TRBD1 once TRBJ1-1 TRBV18 CASSPYPGTGFNTEAFF TGTGCCAGCTCACCCTACCCCGGGACAGGGTTTAACACTGAAGCTTTCTTT
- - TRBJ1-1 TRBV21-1 CASSKGGGCGTEAFF TGTGCCAGCAGCAAAGGGGGGGGCTGTGGCACTGAAGCTTTCTTT
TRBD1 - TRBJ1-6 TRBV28 CASSSRGQGHSPLHF TGTGCCAGCAGTTCCCGGGGACAGGGTCATTCACCCCTCCACTTT
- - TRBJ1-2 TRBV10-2 CASSTLWGGNYGYTF TGCGCCAGCAGTACCCTCTGGGGAGGTAACTATGGCTACACCTTC
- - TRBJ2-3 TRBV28 CASRGITDTQYF TGTGCCAGCCGTGGAATCACAGATACGCAGTATTTT
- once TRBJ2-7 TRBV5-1 CASSLEGGYEQYF TGCGCCAGCAGCTTGGAAGGAGGCTACGAGCAGTACTTC
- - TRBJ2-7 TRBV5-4 CASRPTVLDDEQYF TGTGCCAGCAGACCGACTGTCCTTGACGACGAGCAGTACTTC
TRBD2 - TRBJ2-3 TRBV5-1 CASSRGLAGETDTQYF TGCGCCAGCAGTCGGGGACTAGCGGGAGAGACAGATACGCAGTATTTC
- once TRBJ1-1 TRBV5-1 CASSRAGRLGTEAFF TGCGCCAGCAGCCGGGCCGGCAGGTTGGGCACTGAAGCTTTCTTT
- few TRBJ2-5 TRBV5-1 CASSLGVGETQYF TGCGCCAGCAGCCTAGGGGTCGGCGAGACCCAGTACTTC
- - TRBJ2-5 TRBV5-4 CASSLSRETQYF TGTGCCAGCAGCTTGTCAAGGGAGACCCAGTACTTC
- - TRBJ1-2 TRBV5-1 CASSPDIGYGYTF TGCGCCAGCAGCCCGGACATAGGGTATGGCTACACCTTC
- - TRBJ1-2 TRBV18 CASSLPSTDYYGYTF TGTGCCAGCTCACTTCCCTCGACAGACTACTATGGCTACACCTTC
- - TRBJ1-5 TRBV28 CASSSDGQSYQPQHF TGTGCCAGCAGTTCAGACGGGCAGAGTTATCAGCCCCAGCATTTT
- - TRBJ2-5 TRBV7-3 CASSYGGVYETQYF TGTGCCAGCAGCTACGGAGGGGTGTACGAGACCCAGTACTTC
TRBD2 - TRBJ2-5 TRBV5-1 CASSSGLAGGETQYF TGCGCCAGCAGCTCCGGACTAGCGGGCGGAGAGACCCAGTACTTC
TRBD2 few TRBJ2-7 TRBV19 CASSTTSGSYEQYF TGTGCCAGTAGTACGACTAGCGGCTCCTACGAGCAGTACTTC
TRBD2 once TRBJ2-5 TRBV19 CASTRTAGVGETQYF TGTGCCAGTACCAGGACCGCGGGGGTGGGAGAGACCCAGTACTTC
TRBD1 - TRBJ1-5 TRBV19 CASSSNRGFGNQPQHF TGTGCCAGTAGTTCCAACAGGGGCTTCGGCAATCAGCCCCAGCATTTT
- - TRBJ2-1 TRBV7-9 CASSATREQFF TGTGCCAGCAGCGCGACGCGTGAGCAGTTCTTC
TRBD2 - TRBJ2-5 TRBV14 CASSQLRTSGGETQYF TGTGCCAGCAGCCAACTTCGGACTAGCGGGGGGGAGACCCAGTACTTC
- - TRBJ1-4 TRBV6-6 CASSYSSWEKLFF TGTGCCAGCAGTTACTCGAGTTGGGAAAAACTGTTTTTT
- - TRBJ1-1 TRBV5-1 CASSPGGGVNTEAFF TGCGCCAGCAGCCCGGGTGGGGGTGTGAACACTGAAGCTTTCTTT
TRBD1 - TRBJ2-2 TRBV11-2 CASSRDRGRTGELFF TGTGCCAGCAGCCGGGACAGGGGGCGGACCGGGGAGCTGTTTTTT
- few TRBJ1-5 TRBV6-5 CASSYSFQGDQPQHF TGTGCCAGCAGTTACTCGTTTCAAGGGGATCAGCCCCAGCATTTT